The 25 T cell receptor beta chains below come from one sample, sequenced in a study of blood T cell repertoires in COVID-19. Only in-frame clones appear in the TCRdb table, and some are missing; sequencing was by immunoSEQ multiplex PCR. The sample yields around 170,000 clones, roughly nine tenths seen once. The source material was peripheral blood. The receptor set was obtained from a man in his late teens or twenties who had recovered from COVID-19.

The rearrangement joins TRBV19 to TRBJ2-7, with TRBD2 as a possible D gene (6 bases). The CDR3 totals 15 residues. V was trimmed by 6 bases and J by 3 bases, leaving 18 bases between them. Germline loops: CDR1 LNHDA, CDR2 SQIVND (reference sequence). In nucleotides, the CDR3 is TGTGCCAGTAGAGCCGGAGGGCTCGGCTACTACGAGCAGTACTTC. Residues: CASRAGGLGYYEQYF.

There are a few counts of this clone. The chain has TRBV5-5 and TRBJ1-2; D is perhaps TRBD1 (5 bases). CDR3 length equals 14 residues. Germline V gives CDR1 SGHKS, CDR2 YYEKEE (reference sequence). Trimming pared 1 base from V and 8 bases from J, leaving 15 bases between. CDR3 coding DNA: TGTGCCAGCAGCTTGCGCGCGGGGACGGGCGGCTACACCTTC. This codes for CASSLRAGTGGYTF.

The J gene is TRBJ2-5, the V gene TRBV28, with TRBD2 as a possible D gene (7 bases). CDR3 length: 14 residues. Germline assignment: CDR1 MDHEN and CDR2 SYDVKM. V was trimmed by 6 bases and J by 6 bases, leaving 17 bases between them. In DNA form, the CDR3 reads TGTGCCAGCAGCCCCACCGGGGGGCGAAAGACCCAGTACTTC. Translated: CASSPTGGRKTQYF.

The genes are TRBV5-5 and TRBJ1-1; tentatively, D is TRBD1 (5 bases). Germline V lookup: CDR1 SGHKS, CDR2 YYEKEE (reference sequence). The CDR3 totals 13 residues. Between the trimmed V and J ends, which lost 4 bases and 6 bases, there was a span of 13 bases. DNA of the CDR3: TGTGCCAGCAGCGGCCAGGGTAATTCTGAAGCTTTCTTT. This gives the protein CASSGQGNSEAFF.

The chain combines TRBV9 with TRBJ2-7, with TRBD2 identical over 10 bases. After removal of 0 bases from V and 4 bases from J, the junction contained 4 bases not matched to a gene. The CDR3 is 15 residues long. Germline V gene data show CDR1 as SGDLS and CDR2 as YYNGEE. Here the CDR3 DNA reads TGTGCCAGCAGCGTAGATGGGACTAGCGTGTACGAGCAGTACTTC. Protein sequence: CASSVDGTSVYEQYF.

J is TRBJ2-2 and V is TRBV19; D is possibly TRBD2 (7 bases). V was cut by 6 bases and J by 5 bases, with 16 bases left in between. Germline V lookup: CDR1 LNHDA, CDR2 SQIVND (reference sequence). The CDR3 covers 15 residues. The CDR3 reads CASRDVGGGTGELFF. CDR3 bases: TGTGCCAGTAGGGACGTAGGGGGGGGAACCGGGGAGCTGTTTTTT.

Only one count was recorded for this clone. This sequence joins TRBV6-5 and TRBJ2-3; perhaps TRBD2 as D (5 bases). With 0 bases removed from V and 4 bases from J, the gap between germline ends came to 5 bases. The length of the CDR3 is 13 residues. CDR1 MNHEY and CDR2 SVGAGI come from the germline V gene. As DNA, the CDR3 is TGTGCCAGCAGTTACTCGGGAGCAGATACGCAGTATTTT. Translating it yields CASSYSGADTQYF.

This sequence joins TRBV27 and TRBJ2-2, with TRBD1 as a possible D gene (6 bases). Per the germline V gene, CDR1 is MNHEY and CDR2 is SMNVEV (reference sequence). The CDR3 has 18 amino acids. V was clipped by 7 bases and J by 6 bases, with 27 bases between them. The DNA for the CDR3 is TGTGCCAGCACCCAATCGACGGCTAGGAACAGGGTTCCCGGGGAGCTGTTTTTT. Protein product: CASTQSTARNRVPGELFF.

This clone was recorded once. This chain links TRBV29-1 with TRBJ1-2, with D possibly matching TRBD1 (5 bases). Looked up from germline, CDR1 is SQVTM and CDR2 is ANQGSEA. V gave up 6 bases and J gave up 3 bases, with 14 bases separating them. CDR3 length equals 13 residues. CDR3 amino acids: CSVRGGRDYGYTF. CDR3 DNA sequence: TGCAGCGTGAGGGGCGGGAGGGACTATGGCTACACCTTC. The whole variable domain, filled in from reference TRBV29-1 and TRBJ1-2, reads SAVISQKPSRDICQRGTSLTIQCQVDSQVTMMFWYRQQPGQSLTLIATANQGSEATYESGFVIDKFPISRPNLTFSTLTVSNMSPEDSSIYLCSVRGGRDYGYTFGSGTRLTVV.

CDR3 DNA sequence: TGTGCCAGCAGTGACAGGGTGGGGTATGGCTACACCTTC. Translation gives CASSDRVGYGYTF. V usage is TRBV6-1 and J usage is TRBJ1-2; possible D gene TRBD1, 5 bases. Trimming removed 3 bases from V and 5 bases from J, with 10 bases in between. The germline CDR1 and CDR2 sequences are MNHNS and SASEGT. This CDR3 has 13 amino acids.

The chain recombines TRBV5-1 with TRBJ1-4; 7 bases map to TRBD1. Per the germline V gene, CDR1 is SGHRS and CDR2 is YFSETQ. V trimming: 3 bases; J trimming: 4 bases; junction bases outside the gene matches: 3. This CDR3 contains 14 residues. The CDR3 sequence: CASSSGQLNEKLFF. The CDR3 DNA is TGCGCCAGCAGCTCGGGACAGCTTAATGAAAAACTGTTTTTT.

V is TRBV28 and J is TRBJ2-7; D is perhaps TRBD1 (5 bases). The CDR3 consists of 15 residues. Germline lookup yields CDR1 MDHEN and CDR2 SYDVKM. V was pared by 8 bases and J by 3 bases, with 20 bases between. Written as DNA, the CDR3 is TGTGCCAGCGGTGGCAATCAGGGATATTTCTACGAGCAGTACTTC. This sequence encodes CASGGNQGYFYEQYF.

The genes are TRBV10-3 and TRBJ2-5, with a possible D match to TRBD2 (6 bases). The CDR3 has 14 amino acids. Germline CDR1 reads ENHRY; CDR2 reads SYGVKD. V was clipped by 1 base and J by 2 bases, with 8 bases between them. CDR3 region: CAISELGGQETQYF. The CDR3 coding sequence is TGTGCCATCAGTGAGTTGGGGGGACAAGAGACCCAGTACTTC.

CDR3 DNA: TGTGCCATCAGTGGGGGAGGGGGCACTGAAGCTTTCTTT. Protein product: CAISGGGGTEAFF. The chain has TRBV10-3 and TRBJ1-1, with D perhaps matching TRBD1 (6 bases). V was pared by 4 bases and J by 4 bases, with 10 bases between. The CDR3 contains 13 residues. The germline V gene has CDR1 ENHRY and CDR2 SYGVKD.

The rearrangement links TRBV24-1 to TRBJ2-1, with D perhaps TRBD2 (5 bases). V shed 4 bases and J shed 8 bases, with 11 bases lying between them. The CDR3 contains 13 residues. The germline gives CDR1 KGHDR, CDR2 SFDVKD. The CDR3: CATSDPGVYEQFF. CDR3 DNA: TGTGCCACCAGTGACCCCGGGGTGTATGAGCAGTTCTTC.

J is TRBJ2-5 and V is TRBV9; D is uncertain. This CDR3 comprises 15 residues. Trimming removed 0 bases from V and 0 bases from J, with 9 bases in between. Germline values: CDR1 SGDLS, CDR2 YYNGEE. This CDR3 is CASSVARSDQETQYF. The CDR3 bases are TGTGCCAGCAGCGTAGCTAGGTCAGACCAAGAGACCCAGTACTTC. Together with reference TRBV9 and TRBJ2-5, the CDR3 gives the full variable domain: DSGVTQTPKHLITATGQRVTLRCSPRSGDLSVYWYQQSLDQGLQFLIQYYNGEERAKGNILERFSAQQFPDLHSELNLSSLELGDSALYFCASSVARSDQETQYFGPGTRLLVL.

The chain links TRBV19 to TRBJ1-3, with 7 bases aligning to TRBD1. Germline lookup yields CDR1 LNHDA and CDR2 SQIVND (reference sequence). Trimming cost V 5 bases and J 0 bases; bases outside gene matches: 7. The CDR3 loop spans 16 amino acids. The CDR3 spells CASSHRQGSSGNTIYF. The DNA for the CDR3 is TGTGCCAGTAGTCACAGACAGGGAAGCTCTGGAAACACCATATATTTT.

The sample holds a few counts of this clone. The genes are TRBV4-1 and TRBJ1-1, with 10 bases matching TRBD1. The CDR3 contains 15 residues. With V trimmed by 5 bases and J by 14 bases, 17 bases remained unmatched. CDR1 is MGHRA, CDR2 YSYEKL, per germline. The chain's CDR3 is CASSDSTGGRLVRFF. The CDR3 DNA is TGCGCCAGCAGCGATTCGACAGGGGGCAGGCTGGTTAGATTCTTT.

DNA of the CDR3: TGTGCCATCAGTGGCCAGTTCGACTCTGGCTACACCTTC. It translates to CAISGQFDSGYTF. This sequence joins TRBV10-3 and TRBJ1-2; D not certain. Trimming removed 4 bases at V and 7 bases at J, with 13 bases between. The germline V gene has CDR1 ENHRY and CDR2 SYGVKD. The length of the CDR3 is 13 residues.

This clone was seen just once. This sequence joins TRBV6-2 or TRBV6-3 and TRBJ2-1; TRBD2 is a possible D gene (5 bases). This CDR3 has 17 residues. Trimming removed 6 bases at V and 6 bases at J, with 24 bases between. CDR1 is MNHEY and CDR2 is SVGEGT in the germline V gene. In DNA, the CDR3 is TGTGCCAGCAGCCACGGACTGCCCGCCAGGTCTTCCAATGAGCAGTTCTTC. The encoded protein is CASSHGLPARSSNEQFF.

This clone has more than one count but fewer than ten. The CDR3 loop reads CASSSRPLPRDNEQFF. As DNA, the CDR3 is TGTGCCAGCAGCTCCCGACCACTTCCGCGGGACAATGAGCAGTTCTTC. The rearrangement uses TRBV7-9 and TRBJ2-1; D possibly corresponds to TRBD2 (5 bases). This CDR3 is 16 amino acids long. The V end was cut by 4 bases, the J end by 5 bases, with 18 bases between. Germline V gene sequence: CDR1 SEHNR, CDR2 FQNEAQ (reference sequence).

The V call is TRBV25-1, the J call TRBJ2-3; no reliable D call. Deletions cut 4 bases from V and 11 bases from J, with 10 bases between. CDR3 length equals 11 residues. Germline V gives CDR1 MGHDK, CDR2 SYGVNS. The CDR3 sequence is CASSAPRGQYF. The DNA of the CDR3 is TGTGCCAGCAGTGCTCCGAGAGGGCAGTATTTT.

The J gene is TRBJ2-3, the V gene TRBV6-1; a weak D match, TRBD2 (7 bases). CDR1 and CDR2 (germline): MNHNS, SASEGT. V shed 3 bases and J shed 4 bases, with 11 bases lying between them. The CDR3 runs 14 residues. CDR3 in DNA: TGTGCCAGCAGTGAGGGGGGGGGCGCAGATACGCAGTATTTT. Translation: CASSEGGGADTQYF.

The gene calls are TRBV4-1 and TRBJ2-7; perhaps TRBD1 as D (5 bases). V gave up 5 bases and J gave up 3 bases, with 11 bases separating them. The CDR3 loop spans 13 amino acids. Germline CDR1 and CDR2: MGHRA and YSYEKL. The CDR3 nucleotides read TGCGCCAGCAGCAGACAGCCAGACTACGAGCAGTACTTC. Its translation is CASSRQPDYEQYF.

The chain has TRBV4-1 and TRBJ2-3, with D possibly being TRBD2 (5 bases). Germline CDR1 is MGHRA and CDR2 is YSYEKL. V lost 3 bases and J lost 2, with 15 bases in between. This CDR3 is 16 amino acids long. CDR3 in DNA: TGCGCCAGCAGCCATCGGGCCAGCGGAACCACAGATACGCAGTATTTT. Translating gives CASSHRASGTTDTQYF.